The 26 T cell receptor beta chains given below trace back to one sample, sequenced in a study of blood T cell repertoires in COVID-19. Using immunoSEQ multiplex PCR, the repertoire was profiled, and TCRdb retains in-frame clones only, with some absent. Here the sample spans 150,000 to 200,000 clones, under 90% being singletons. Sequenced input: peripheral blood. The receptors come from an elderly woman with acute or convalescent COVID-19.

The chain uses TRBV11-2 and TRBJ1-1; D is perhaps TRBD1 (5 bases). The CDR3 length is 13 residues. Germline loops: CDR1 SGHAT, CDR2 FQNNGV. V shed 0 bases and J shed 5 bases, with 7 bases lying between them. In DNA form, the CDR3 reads TGTGCCAGCAGCTTAGATCAGGGTACTGAAGCTTTCTTT. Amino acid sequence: CASSLDQGTEAFF.

CDR3 bases: TGCGCCAGCAGCTTGGTTAGGGAGGGCGCCGGGGAGCTGTTTTTT. This encodes CASSLVREGAGELFF. The rearrangement joins TRBV5-1 to TRBJ2-2; 7 bases align to TRBD2. Losses at the gene ends were 0 bases for V and 6 bases for J; bases not matched to a gene: 5. The CDR3 totals 15 residues. The germline V gene encodes CDR1 SGHRS and CDR2 YFSETQ.

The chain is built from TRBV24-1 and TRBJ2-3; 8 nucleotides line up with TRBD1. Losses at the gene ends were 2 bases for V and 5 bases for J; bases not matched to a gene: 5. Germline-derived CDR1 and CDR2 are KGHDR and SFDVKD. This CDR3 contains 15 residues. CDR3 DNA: TGTGCCACCAGTGATTCCGACAGGGGAGGAGATACGCAGTATTTT. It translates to CATSDSDRGGDTQYF.

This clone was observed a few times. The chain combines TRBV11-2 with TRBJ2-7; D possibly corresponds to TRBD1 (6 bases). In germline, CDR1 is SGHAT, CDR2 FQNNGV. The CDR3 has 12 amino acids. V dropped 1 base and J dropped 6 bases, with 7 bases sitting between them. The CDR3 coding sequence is TGTGCCAGCAGCTTAGGGACAGCCGAGCAGTACTTC. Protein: CASSLGTAEQYF.

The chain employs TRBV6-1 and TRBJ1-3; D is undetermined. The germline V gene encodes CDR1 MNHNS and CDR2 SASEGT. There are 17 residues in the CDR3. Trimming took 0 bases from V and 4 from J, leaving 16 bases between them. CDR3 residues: CASSEARLRAQGNTIYF. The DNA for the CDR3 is TGTGCCAGCAGTGAAGCCCGCCTGAGGGCGCAAGGAAACACCATATATTTT.

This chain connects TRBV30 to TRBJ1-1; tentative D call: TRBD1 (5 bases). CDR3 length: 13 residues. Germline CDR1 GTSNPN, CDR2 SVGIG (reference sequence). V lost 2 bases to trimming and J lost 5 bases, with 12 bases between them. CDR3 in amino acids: CAWSRGPRTEAFF. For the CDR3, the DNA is TGTGCCTGGAGTAGGGGTCCTCGAACTGAAGCTTTCTTT.

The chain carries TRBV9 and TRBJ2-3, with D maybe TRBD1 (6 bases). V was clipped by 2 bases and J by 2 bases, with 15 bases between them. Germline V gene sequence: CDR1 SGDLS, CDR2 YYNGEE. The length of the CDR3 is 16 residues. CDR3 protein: CASSVRGPMNTDTQYF. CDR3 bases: TGTGCCAGCAGCGTCAGGGGACCGATGAACACAGATACGCAGTATTTT.

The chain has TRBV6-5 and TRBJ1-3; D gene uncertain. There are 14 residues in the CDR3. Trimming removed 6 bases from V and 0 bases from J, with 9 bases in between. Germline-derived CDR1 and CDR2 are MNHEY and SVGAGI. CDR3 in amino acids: CASRSGVSGNTIYF. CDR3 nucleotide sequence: TGTGCCAGCAGGAGCGGGGTCTCTGGAAACACCATATATTTT.

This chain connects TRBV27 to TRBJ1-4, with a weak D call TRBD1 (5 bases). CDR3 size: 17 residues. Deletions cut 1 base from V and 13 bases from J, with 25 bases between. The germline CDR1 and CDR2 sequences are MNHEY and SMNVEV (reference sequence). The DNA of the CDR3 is TGTGCCAGCAGTTTATTGGGTTTCGAAGACAAAGGCAGGGCACTGTTTTTT. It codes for CASSLLGFEDKGRALFF.

The CDR3 region has the DNA TGTGCCAGTAGTATAGTCACCGGTGATCAGCCCCAGCATTTT. This gives the protein CASSIVTGDQPQHF. The chain is built from TRBV19 and TRBJ1-5; unclear D gene. The V end lost 1 base, the J end lost 5 bases, and 9 bases lay between the germline ends. This CDR3 is 14 amino acids long. Germline V gives CDR1 LNHDA, CDR2 SQIVND (reference sequence).

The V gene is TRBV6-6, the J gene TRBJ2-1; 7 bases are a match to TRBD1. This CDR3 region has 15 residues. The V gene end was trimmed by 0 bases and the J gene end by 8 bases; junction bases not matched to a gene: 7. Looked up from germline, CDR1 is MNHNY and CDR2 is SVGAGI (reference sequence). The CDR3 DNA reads TGTGCCAGCAGTTACTCGACAGGGTCGTTCGATGAGCAGTTCTTC. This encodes CASSYSTGSFDEQFF.

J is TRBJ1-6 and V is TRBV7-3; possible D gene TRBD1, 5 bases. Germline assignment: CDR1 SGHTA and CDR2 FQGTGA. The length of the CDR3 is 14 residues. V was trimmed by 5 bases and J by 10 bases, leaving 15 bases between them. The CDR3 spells CASSPAGTRSPLHF. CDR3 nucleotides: TGTGCCAGCAGCCCCGCAGGGACTCGATCACCCCTCCACTTT.

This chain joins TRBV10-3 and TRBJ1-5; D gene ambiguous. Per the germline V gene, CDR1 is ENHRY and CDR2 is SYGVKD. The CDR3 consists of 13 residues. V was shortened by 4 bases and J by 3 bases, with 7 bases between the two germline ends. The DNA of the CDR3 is TGTGCCATCAGTGTGGCAGACAATCAGCCCCAGCATTTT. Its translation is CAISVADNQPQHF.

The CDR3: CASSSNRDRVEKLFF. The CDR3 coding sequence is TGTGCCAGCAGCAGTAACCGGGACAGGGTTGAAAAACTGTTTTTT. The rearrangement links TRBV5-4 to TRBJ1-4, with TRBD1 matching 9 bases. Trimming took 4 bases from V and 7 from J; bases not matched to a gene: 8. The CDR3 runs 15 residues. The germline V gene has CDR1 SGHNT and CDR2 YYREEE (reference sequence). Full variable domain (missing parts from reference TRBV5-4 and TRBJ1-4): ETGVTQSPTHLIKTRGQQVTLRCSSQSGHNTVSWYQQALGQGPQFIFQYYREEENGRGNFPPRFSGLQFPNYSSELNVNALELDDSALYLCASSSNRDRVEKLFFGSGTQLSVL.

The CDR3 sequence: CAWSVGTGRNEQYF. CDR3 in DNA: TGTGCCTGGAGTGTGGGGACAGGGAGAAACGAGCAGTACTTC. The rearrangement joins TRBV30 to TRBJ2-7; 9 nucleotides line up with TRBD1. This CDR3 has 14 residues. With 0 bases clipped from V and 5 bases from J, the junction kept 5 bases outside the gene matches. Looked up from germline, CDR1 is GTSNPN and CDR2 is SVGIG (reference sequence).

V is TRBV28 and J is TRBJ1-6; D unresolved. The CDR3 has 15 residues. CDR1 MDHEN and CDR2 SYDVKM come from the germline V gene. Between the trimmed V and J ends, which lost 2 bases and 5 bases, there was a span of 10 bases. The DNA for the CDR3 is TGTGCCAGCAGTTTAGAAGTGACAAATAATTCACCCCTCCACTTT. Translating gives CASSLEVTNNSPLHF.

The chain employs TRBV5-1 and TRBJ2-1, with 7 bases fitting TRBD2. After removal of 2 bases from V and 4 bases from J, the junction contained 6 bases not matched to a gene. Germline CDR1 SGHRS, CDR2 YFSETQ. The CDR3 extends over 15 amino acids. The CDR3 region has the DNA TGCGCCAGCAGCTTAGGTACTAGCGTTTACAATGAGCAGTTCTTC. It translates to CASSLGTSVYNEQFF.

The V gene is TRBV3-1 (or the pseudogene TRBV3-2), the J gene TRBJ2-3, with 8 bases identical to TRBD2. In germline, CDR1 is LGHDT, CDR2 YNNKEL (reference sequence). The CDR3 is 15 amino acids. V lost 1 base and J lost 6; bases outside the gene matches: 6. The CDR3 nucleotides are TGTGCCAGCAGCCAAGGACCAGGACTAGCTGATACGCAGTATTTT. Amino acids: CASSQGPGLADTQYF.

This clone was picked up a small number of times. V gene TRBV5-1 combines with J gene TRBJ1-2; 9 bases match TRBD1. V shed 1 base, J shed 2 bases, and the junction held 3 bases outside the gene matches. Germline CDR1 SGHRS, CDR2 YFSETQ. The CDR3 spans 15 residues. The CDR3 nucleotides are TGCGCCAGCAGCTTGACAGGGGGCCCCAACTATGGCTACACCTTC. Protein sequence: CASSLTGGPNYGYTF. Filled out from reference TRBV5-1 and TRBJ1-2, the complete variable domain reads KAGVTQTPRYLIKTRGQQVTLSCSPISGHRSVSWYQQTPGQGLQFLFEYFSETQRNKGNFPGRFSGRQFSNSRSEMNVSTLELGDSALYLCASSLTGGPNYGYTFGSGTRLTVV.

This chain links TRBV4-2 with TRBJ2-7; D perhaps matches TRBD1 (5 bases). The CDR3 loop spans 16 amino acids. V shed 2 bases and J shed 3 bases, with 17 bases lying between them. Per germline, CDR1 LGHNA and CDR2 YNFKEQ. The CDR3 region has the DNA TGTGCCAGCAGCCAAACCTCAACGACAGCTTACTACGAGCAGTACTTC. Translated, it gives CASSQTSTTAYYEQYF.

The CDR3, as DNA: TGTGCCAGCAGCTTGACAGGGAGGGTTGGCGAGCAGTACTTC. Translated: CASSLTGRVGEQYF. The chain links TRBV5-4 to TRBJ2-7; possibly TRBD2 for D (7 bases). Per the germline V gene, CDR1 is SGHNT and CDR2 is YYREEE (reference sequence). Deletions cut 1 base from V and 6 bases from J, with 14 bases between. The CDR3 spans 14 residues. The whole variable domain, remainder taken from reference TRBV5-4 and TRBJ2-7, is ETGVTQSPTHLIKTRGQQVTLRCSSQSGHNTVSWYQQALGQGPQFIFQYYREEENGRGNFPPRFSGLQFPNYSSELNVNALELDDSALYLCASSLTGRVGEQYFGPGTRLTVT.

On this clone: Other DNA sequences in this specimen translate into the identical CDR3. The CDR3, as DNA: TGTGCCAGCAGCTTGGCGACAGAGCAAGAGACCCAGTACTTC. Amino acid sequence: CASSLATEQETQYF. This chain connects TRBV7-2 to TRBJ2-5; a weak D match, TRBD1 (5 bases). Trimming removed 3 bases from V and 2 bases from J, with 10 bases in between. Per the germline V gene, CDR1 is SGHTA and CDR2 is FQGNSA. The CDR3 loop spans 14 amino acids.

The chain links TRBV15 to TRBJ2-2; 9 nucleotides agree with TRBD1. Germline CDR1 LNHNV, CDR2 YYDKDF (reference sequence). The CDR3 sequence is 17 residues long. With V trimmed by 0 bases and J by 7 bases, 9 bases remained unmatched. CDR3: CATSRDRVQGANGELFF. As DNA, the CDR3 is TGTGCCACCAGCAGAGATCGGGTACAGGGGGCTAACGGGGAGCTGTTTTTT.

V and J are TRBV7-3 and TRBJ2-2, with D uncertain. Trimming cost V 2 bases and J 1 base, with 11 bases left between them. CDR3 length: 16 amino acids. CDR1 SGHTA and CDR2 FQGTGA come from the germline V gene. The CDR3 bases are TGTGCCAGCAGCTTAGGCCCCCCCGAGAACACCGGGGAGCTGTTTTTT. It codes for CASSLGPPENTGELFF.

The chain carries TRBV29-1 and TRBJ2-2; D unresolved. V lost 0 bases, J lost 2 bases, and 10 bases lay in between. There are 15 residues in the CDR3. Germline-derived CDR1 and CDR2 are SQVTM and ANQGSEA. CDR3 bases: TGCAGCGTTGAAGAGGTAGTCCGTAACACCGGGGAGCTGTTTTTT. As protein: CSVEEVVRNTGELFF.

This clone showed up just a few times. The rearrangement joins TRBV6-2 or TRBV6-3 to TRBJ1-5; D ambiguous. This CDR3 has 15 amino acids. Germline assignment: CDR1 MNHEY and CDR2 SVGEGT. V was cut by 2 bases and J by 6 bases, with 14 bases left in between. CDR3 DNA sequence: TGTGCCAGCAGTTACGAGGGTGTTGGAGGTCAGCCCCAGCATTTT. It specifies CASSYEGVGGQPQHF.